This is a list of T cell receptor beta chains from one sample in a study of blood T cell repertoires in COVID-19. Sequencing used immunoSEQ multiplex PCR; TCRdb keeps in-frame clones, though not all of them. The data contain under 250,000 clones, under 90% of them singletons. The material sequenced was PBMCs or T cells enriched from blood (not recorded which). These receptors all stem from a woman in her 50s with acute COVID-19. CDR3s include the opening cysteine and the closing phenylalanine or tryptophan. The D gene is left open where the match is weak. Clone size is shown for a subset of rows, as once, few, many or a class of expanded clone.

clone size: few; D gene: TRBD1; J gene: TRBJ1-2; V gene: TRBV3-1/TRBV3-2; CDR3 protein: CASSRGLVQGAYGYTF; CDR3 DNA: TGTGCCAGCAGCCGCGGGCTGGTTCAGGGGGCGTATGGCTACACCTTC
clone size: few; D gene: TRBD1; J gene: TRBJ1-6; V gene: TRBV28; CDR3 protein: CAGSYTGGISPLHF; CDR3 DNA: TGTGCCGGATCATATACAGGGGGAATTTCACCCCTCCACTTT
clone size: NA; D gene: TRBD2; J gene: TRBJ2-1; V gene: TRBV3-1/TRBV3-2; CDR3 protein: CASRGGRTTYNEQFF; CDR3 DNA: TGTGCCAGTCGGGGGGGCAGAACTACCTACAATGAGCAGTTCTTC
clone size: NA; D gene: NA; J gene: TRBJ2-5; V gene: TRBV5-6; CDR3 protein: CASRRAGLQETQYF; CDR3 DNA: TGTGCCAGCAGACGGGCGGGGCTACAAGAGACCCAGTACTTC
clone size: NA; D gene: TRBD1; J gene: TRBJ2-5; V gene: TRBV6-5; CDR3 protein: CASILGQGSETQYF; CDR3 DNA: TGTGCCAGCATATTGGGACAGGGGAGTGAGACCCAGTACTTC
clone size: NA; D gene: TRBD2; J gene: TRBJ2-1; V gene: TRBV6-2/TRBV6-3; CDR3 protein: CASSSPLAGSYNEQFF; CDR3 DNA: TGTGCCAGCAGTTCCCCCCTAGCGGGCTCCTACAATGAGCAGTTCTTC
clone size: NA; D gene: NA; J gene: TRBJ2-3; V gene: TRBV6-1; CDR3 protein: CASSEAKLTARDSLYTQYF; CDR3 DNA: TGTGCCAGCAGTGAAGCAAAACTGACCGCCCGCGACAGTCTTTATACGCAGTATTTT
clone size: NA; D gene: TRBD2; J gene: TRBJ2-7; V gene: TRBV7-3; CDR3 protein: CASSSGTSGRYSEQYF; CDR3 DNA: TGTGCCAGCAGCTCGGGGACTAGCGGGAGGTACTCCGAGCAGTACTTC
clone size: NA; D gene: TRBD1; J gene: TRBJ1-5; V gene: TRBV6-6; CDR3 protein: CASSRPTGTGRYSNQPQHF; CDR3 DNA: TGTGCCAGCAGTCGACCTACCGGGACAGGCCGCTATAGCAATCAGCCCCAGCATTTT
clone size: NA; D gene: NA; J gene: TRBJ1-5; V gene: TRBV6-5; CDR3 protein: CASRGSGYNQPQHF; CDR3 DNA: TGTGCCAGCAGGGGATCAGGGTACAATCAGCCCCAGCATTTT